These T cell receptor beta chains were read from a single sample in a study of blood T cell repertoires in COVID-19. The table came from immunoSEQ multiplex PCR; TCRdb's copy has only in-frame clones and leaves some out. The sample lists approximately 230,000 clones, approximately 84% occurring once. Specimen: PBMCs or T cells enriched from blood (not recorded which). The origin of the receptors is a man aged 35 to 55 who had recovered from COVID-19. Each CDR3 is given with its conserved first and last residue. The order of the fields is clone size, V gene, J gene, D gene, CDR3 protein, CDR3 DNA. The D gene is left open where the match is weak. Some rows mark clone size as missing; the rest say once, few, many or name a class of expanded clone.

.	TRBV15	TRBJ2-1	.	CATSRDRGPRGYNEQFF	TGTGCCACCAGCAGAGATCGCGGCCCCCGAGGGTACAATGAGCAGTTCTTC
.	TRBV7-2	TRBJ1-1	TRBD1	CASSSTGGEAEAFF	TGTGCCAGCAGCTCGACAGGGGGCGAGGCTGAAGCTTTCTTT
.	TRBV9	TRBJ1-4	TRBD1	CASSTRTGGNEKLFF	TGTGCCAGCAGCACCAGGACAGGGGGTAATGAAAAACTGTTTTTT
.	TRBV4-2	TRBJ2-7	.	CASSQEREASYEQYF	TGTGCCAGCAGCCAAGAAAGGGAGGCCTCCTACGAGCAGTACTTC
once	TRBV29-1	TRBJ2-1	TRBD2	CSVDWASGRHEQFF	TGCAGCGTTGACTGGGCTAGCGGGAGACATGAGCAGTTCTTC
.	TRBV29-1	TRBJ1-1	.	CSVTPGLRAFF	TGCAGCGTGACTCCGGGACTGCGAGCTTTCTTT
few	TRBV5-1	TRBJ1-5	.	CASSLTGNDQPQHF	TGCGCCAGCAGCTTGACAGGGAACGATCAGCCCCAGCATTTT
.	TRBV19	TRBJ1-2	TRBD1	CASGPGGAGYGYTF	TGTGCCAGTGGACCAGGGGGCGCGGGATATGGCTACACCTTC
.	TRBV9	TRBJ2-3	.	CASSLTDPSTDTQYF	TGTGCCAGCAGCCTGACAGACCCTAGCACAGATACGCAGTATTTT
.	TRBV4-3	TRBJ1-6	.	CASSQVSGGAYNSPLHF	TGCGCCAGCAGCCAAGTCTCCGGGGGGGCCTATAATTCACCCCTCCACTTT